This T cell receptor beta chain originates from a study of T cells in Graves' hyperthyroidism and ophthalmopathy. TCR beta CDR3 sequences were amplified from RNA transcripts. The primer set for the first-round RT-PCR of the TCR CDR3 was HTBI. From the multiplex PCR reads, TCRdb called clonotypes with MiXCR, one entry per CDR3 protein. The table has more than 650,000 distinct CDR3 sequences, 14% seen once; the top ten hold 9.5% to 13%. CDR1 and CDR2 from the germline V gene are LNHDA and SQIVND (reference sequence). Trimming removed 9 bases from V and 4 bases from J; junction bases left unmatched: 8. The CDR3 totals 14 residues. This clonotype was seen a single time.

The sequence came from a woman under 30 with Graves' hyperthyroidism. The sample was blood. V usage is TRBV19 and J usage is TRBJ2-3, with TRBD1 matching 9 bases. CDR3 protein: CASRRRQGADTQYF. DNA for the CDR3: TGTGCCAGCAGACGCCGACAGGGGGCAGATACGCAGTATTTT.